Detailed here is one T cell receptor beta chain. The antigen is undetermined. Sequencing of DNA taken from cultured CD4+ T cells relied on the Oncomine TCR Beta short-read assay. Genomic DNA was isolated from CD4+ T cells that had been cultured. TCRdb ran MiXCR on the PCR reads and lists one entry per CDR3 protein. The table has 7,500 to 10,000 distinct CDR3 sequences, under 70% seen once. The treatment: approximately nine-day PBMC culture with coronavirus spike peptide pools or control peptides (ViraFEST assay). The data belong to a study of vaccination and CD4 T cells after COVID-19. The study, taken as a whole, reports: For convalescent patients, a median around 90% of reactive clones surfaced exclusively after vaccination.

This receptor was identified in a human donor who had recovered from COVID-19. Sequencing input: CD4+ T cells from blood, cultured in vitro.

DNA for the CDR3: TGTGCCAGCAGCCCGCTGAGGGCGCGTATCAAGAACTATGGCTACACCTTC. Translated: CASSPLRARIKNYGYTF. The chain is built from TRBV11-2 and TRBJ1-2; D unresolved. The V end was cut by 5 bases, the J end by 2 bases, with 21 bases between. Germline values: CDR1 SGHAT, CDR2 FQNNGV. The CDR3 extends over 17 amino acids.